This entry concerns a single TCR beta chain. Its antigen is still unknown. The sample comes from a study of shared clonotypes between healthy human individuals. Across the study: Used for every donor were three CD4 naive, three CD4 memory, two CD8 naive and one CD8 memory plate. Notes on the study in general: Although depth was large, rarefaction showed that sequencing of the sorted subsets was incomplete.

Using immunoSEQ multiplex PCR, the repertoire was profiled, and TCRdb retains in-frame clones only, with some absent. Of around 1.5 million clones in the sample, around 98% are singletons; the top ten hold around 0.47%. Every one of the donors was a Caucasian adult that lived in Nashville, Tennessee. The authors divided CD4+ cells into CD45RA+ naive and CD45RA-negative memory subsets. The receptor was isolated from a man in his thirties or forties in good health. The sample taken for sequencing was naive CD4+ T cells sorted from blood. Subset denoted: CD45RA+ positively selected.

The CDR3 sequence is CAITGDRGGNYGYTF. The CDR3 DNA follows: TGTGCCATCACCGGGGACAGGGGGGGTAACTATGGCTACACCTTC. This chain connects TRBV10-3 to TRBJ1-2, with 11 nucleotides matching TRBD1. Unmatched junction bases numbered 5, after V lost 7 bases and J lost 1 base. Germline CDR1 reads ENHRY; CDR2 reads SYGVKD. CDR3 size: 15 residues.